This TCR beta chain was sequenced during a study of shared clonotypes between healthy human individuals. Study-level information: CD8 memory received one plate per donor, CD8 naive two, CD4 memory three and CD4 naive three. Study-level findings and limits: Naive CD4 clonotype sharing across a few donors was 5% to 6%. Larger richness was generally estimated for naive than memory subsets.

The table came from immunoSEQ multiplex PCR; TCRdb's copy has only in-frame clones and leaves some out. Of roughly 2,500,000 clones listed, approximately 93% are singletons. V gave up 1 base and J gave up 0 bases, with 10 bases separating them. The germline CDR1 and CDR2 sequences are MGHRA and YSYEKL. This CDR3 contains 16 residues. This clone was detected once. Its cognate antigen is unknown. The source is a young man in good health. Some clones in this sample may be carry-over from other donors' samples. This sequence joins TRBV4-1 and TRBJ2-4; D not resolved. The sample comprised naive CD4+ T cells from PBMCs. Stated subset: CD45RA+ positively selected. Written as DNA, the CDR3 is TGCGCCAGCAGCCAAGGGGCAGGTTTAGCCAAAAACATTCAGTACTTC. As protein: CASSQGAGLAKNIQYF.